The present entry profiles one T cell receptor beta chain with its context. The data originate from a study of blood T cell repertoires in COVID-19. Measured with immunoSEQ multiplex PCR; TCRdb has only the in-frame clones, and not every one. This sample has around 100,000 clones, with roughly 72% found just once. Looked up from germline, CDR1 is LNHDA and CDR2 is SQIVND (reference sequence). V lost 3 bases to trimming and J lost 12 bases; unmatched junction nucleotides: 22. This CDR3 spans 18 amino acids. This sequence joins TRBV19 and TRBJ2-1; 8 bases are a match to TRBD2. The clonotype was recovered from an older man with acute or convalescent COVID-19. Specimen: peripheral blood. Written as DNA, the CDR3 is TGTGCCAGTAGTATCGATGGGGTGGGACTAGGGGCCCTTAGGGTGCAGTTCTTC. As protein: CASSIDGVGLGALRVQFF.